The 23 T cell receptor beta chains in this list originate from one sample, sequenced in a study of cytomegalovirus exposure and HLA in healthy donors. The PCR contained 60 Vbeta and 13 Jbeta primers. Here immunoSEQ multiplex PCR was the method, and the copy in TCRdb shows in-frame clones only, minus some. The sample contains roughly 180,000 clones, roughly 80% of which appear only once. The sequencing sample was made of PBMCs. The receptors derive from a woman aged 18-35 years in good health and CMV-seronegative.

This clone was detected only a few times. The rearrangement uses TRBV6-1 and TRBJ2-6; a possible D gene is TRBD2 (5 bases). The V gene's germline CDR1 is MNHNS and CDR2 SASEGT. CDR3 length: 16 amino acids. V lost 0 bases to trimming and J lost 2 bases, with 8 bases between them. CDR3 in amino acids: CASSEAGATGANVLTF. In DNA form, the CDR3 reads TGTGCCAGCAGTGAAGCGGGAGCTACTGGGGCCAACGTCCTGACTTTC.

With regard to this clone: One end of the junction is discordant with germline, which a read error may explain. The CDR3 DNA is TGTTCCAGCAGCGGGAGGGTGGAAGGAGCTTTCTTT. Translating gives CSSSGRVEGAFF. The chain carries TRBV7-9 and TRBJ1-1; D unclear. CDR1 and CDR2 from the germline V gene are SEHNR and FQNEAQ (reference sequence). This CDR3 contains 12 residues.

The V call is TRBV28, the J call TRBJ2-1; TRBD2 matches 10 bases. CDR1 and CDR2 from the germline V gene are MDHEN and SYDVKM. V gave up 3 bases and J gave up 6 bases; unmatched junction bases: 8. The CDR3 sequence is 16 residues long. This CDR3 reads CASSFIAGGSINEQFF. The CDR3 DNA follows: TGTGCCAGCAGTTTTATAGCGGGAGGATCTATCAATGAGCAGTTCTTC.

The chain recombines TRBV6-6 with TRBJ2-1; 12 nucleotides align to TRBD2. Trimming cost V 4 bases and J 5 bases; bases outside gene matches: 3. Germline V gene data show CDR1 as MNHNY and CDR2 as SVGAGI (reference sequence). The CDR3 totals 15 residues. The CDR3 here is CASSSGLAGNNEQFF. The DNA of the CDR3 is TGTGCCAGCAGTTCAGGACTAGCGGGGAACAATGAGCAGTTCTTC.

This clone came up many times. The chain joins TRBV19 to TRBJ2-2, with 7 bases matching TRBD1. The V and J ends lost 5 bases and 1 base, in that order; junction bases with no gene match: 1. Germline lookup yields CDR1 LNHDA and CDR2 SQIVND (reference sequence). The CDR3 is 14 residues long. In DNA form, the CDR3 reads TGTGCCAGTAGTCGGACAGGGAACACCGGGGAGCTGTTTTTT. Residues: CASSRTGNTGELFF.

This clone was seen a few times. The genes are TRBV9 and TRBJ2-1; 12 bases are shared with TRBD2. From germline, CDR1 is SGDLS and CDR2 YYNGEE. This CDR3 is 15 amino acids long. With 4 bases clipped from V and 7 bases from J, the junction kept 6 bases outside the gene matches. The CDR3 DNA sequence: TGTGCCAGCAGCAGAACTAGCGGGAGGTCAAATGAGCAGTTCTTC. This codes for CASSRTSGRSNEQFF.

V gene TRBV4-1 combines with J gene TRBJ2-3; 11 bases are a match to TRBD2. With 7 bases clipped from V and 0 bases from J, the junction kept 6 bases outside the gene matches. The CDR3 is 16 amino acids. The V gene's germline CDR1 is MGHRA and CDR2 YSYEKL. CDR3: CASMRASGRSTDTQYF. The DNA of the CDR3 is TGCGCCAGCATGCGGGCTAGCGGGAGGAGCACAGATACGCAGTATTTT.

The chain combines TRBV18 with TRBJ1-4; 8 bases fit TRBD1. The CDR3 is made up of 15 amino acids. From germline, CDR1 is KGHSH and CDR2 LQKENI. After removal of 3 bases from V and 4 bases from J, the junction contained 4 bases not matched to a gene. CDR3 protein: CASSPTDRVNEKLFF. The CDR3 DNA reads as TGTGCCAGCTCACCTACGGACAGGGTTAATGAAAAACTGTTTTTT.

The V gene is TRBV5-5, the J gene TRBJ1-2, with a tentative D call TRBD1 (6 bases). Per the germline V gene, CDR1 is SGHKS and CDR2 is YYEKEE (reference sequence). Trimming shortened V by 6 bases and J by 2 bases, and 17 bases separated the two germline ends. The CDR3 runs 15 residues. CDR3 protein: CASTWTQGQNYGYTF. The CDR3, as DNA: TGTGCCAGCACCTGGACGCAAGGACAGAACTATGGCTACACCTTC.

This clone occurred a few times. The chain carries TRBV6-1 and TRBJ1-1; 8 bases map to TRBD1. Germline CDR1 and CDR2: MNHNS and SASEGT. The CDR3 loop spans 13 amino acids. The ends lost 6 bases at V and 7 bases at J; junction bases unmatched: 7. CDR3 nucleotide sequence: TGTGCCAGCAGAACAGGGGGACGGGGTGAAGCTTTCTTT. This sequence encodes CASRTGGRGEAFF.

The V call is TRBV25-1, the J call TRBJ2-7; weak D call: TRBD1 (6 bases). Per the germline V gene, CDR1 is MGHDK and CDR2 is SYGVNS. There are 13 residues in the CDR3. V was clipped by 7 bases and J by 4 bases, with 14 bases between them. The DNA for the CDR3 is TGTGCCAGCACCCCAGGGGTTTTGTACGAGCAGTACTTC. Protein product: CASTPGVLYEQYF.

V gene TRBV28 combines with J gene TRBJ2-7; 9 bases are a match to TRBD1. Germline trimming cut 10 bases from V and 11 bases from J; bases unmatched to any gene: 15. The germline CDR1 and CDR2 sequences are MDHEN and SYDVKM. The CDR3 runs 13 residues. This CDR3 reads CATLDRGKGLKYF. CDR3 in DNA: TGTGCCACCCTGGACAGGGGAAAGGGACTGAAGTACTTC. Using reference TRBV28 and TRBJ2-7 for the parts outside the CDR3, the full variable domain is DVKVTQSSRYLVKRTGEKVFLECVQDMDHENMFWYRQDPGLGLRLIYFSYDVKMKEKGDIPEGYSVSREKKERFSLILESASTNQTSMYLCATLDRGKGLKYFGPGTRLTVT.

CDR3 DNA sequence: TGTGTCAGAAGCAACCGGGACTGGGACTCCTACGAGCAGTACTTC. Its protein is CVRSNRDWDSYEQYF. The chain joins TRBV7-5 to TRBJ2-7; the table's D call of TRBD2 was not tested on the DNA. TRBV7-5 is a listed pseudogene. The CDR3 totals 15 residues.

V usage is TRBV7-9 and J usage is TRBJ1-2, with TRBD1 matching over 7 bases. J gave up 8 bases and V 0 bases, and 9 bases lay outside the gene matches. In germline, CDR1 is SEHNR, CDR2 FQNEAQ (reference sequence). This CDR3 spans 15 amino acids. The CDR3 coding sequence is TGTGCCAGCAGCTTAGCGGTACAGGGGCCACTAGGCTACACCTTC. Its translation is CASSLAVQGPLGYTF.

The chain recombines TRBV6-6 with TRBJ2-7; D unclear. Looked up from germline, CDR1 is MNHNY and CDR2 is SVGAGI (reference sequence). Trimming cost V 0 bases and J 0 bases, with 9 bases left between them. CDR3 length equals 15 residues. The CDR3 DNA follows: TGTGCCAGCAGTTACTCGAACGGTGGCTCCTACGAGCAGTACTTC. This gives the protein CASSYSNGGSYEQYF.

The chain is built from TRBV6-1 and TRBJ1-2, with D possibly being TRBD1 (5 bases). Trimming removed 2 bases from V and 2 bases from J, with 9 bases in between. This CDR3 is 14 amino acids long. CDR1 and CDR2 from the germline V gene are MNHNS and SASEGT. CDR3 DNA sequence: TGTGCCAGCAGTGAATTAGGGGAAAACTATGGCTACACCTTC. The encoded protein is CASSELGENYGYTF.

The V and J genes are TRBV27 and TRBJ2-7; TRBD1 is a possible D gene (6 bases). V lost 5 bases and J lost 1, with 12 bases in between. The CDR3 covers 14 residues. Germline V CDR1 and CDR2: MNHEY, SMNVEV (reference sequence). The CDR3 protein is CASSHNRVSYEQYF. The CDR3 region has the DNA TGTGCCAGCAGTCATAACAGGGTTTCCTACGAGCAGTACTTC.

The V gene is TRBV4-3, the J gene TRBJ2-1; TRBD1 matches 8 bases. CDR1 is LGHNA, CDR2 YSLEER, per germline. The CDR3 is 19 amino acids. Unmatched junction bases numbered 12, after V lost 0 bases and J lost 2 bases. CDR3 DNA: TGCGCCAGCAGCCAAGAGGCAGGGGGCGTACTATCAGCCTACAATGAGCAGTTCTTC. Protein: CASSQEAGGVLSAYNEQFF.

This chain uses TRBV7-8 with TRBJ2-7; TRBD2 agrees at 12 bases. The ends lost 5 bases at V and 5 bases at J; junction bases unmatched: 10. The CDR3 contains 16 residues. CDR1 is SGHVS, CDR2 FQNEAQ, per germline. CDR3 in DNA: TGTGCCAGCAGCCCTAATCGACTAGCGGGAGTACACGAGCAGTACTTC. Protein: CASSPNRLAGVHEQYF.

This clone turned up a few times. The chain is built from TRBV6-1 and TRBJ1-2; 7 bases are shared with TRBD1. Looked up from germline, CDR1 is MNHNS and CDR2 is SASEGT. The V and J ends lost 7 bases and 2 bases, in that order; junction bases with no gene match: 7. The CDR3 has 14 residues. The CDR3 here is CASKKQGPNYGYTF. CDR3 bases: TGTGCCAGCAAGAAACAGGGGCCCAACTATGGCTACACCTTC.

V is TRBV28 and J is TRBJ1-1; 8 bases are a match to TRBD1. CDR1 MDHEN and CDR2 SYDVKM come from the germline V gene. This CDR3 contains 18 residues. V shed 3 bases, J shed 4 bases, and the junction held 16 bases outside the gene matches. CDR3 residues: CASSFSLGQGKRSTEAFF. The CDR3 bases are TGTGCCAGCAGTTTCAGCCTCGGACAGGGTAAGCGGAGCACTGAAGCTTTCTTT.

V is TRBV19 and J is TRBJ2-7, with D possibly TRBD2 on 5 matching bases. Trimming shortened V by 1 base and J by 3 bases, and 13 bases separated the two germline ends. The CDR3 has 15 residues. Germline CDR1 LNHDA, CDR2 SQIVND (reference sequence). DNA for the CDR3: TGTGCCAGTAGTATAGCGGCCCGGGGTGACTACGAGCAGTACTTC. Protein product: CASSIAARGDYEQYF.

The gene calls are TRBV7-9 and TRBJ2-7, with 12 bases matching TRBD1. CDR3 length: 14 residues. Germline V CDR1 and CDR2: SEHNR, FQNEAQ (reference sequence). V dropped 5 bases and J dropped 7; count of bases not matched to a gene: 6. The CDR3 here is CASSPGQGAGEQYF. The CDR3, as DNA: TGTGCCAGCAGCCCGGGACAGGGGGCAGGGGAGCAGTACTTC.